This T cell receptor (beta chain) was captured by sequencing in a study of shared clonotypes between healthy human individuals. Whole-study results and caveats: Naive CD4 clonotypes were shared across a few donors at roughly 5%.

Turning to this clone: Its antigen is unknown.

With 0 bases removed from V and 7 bases from J, the gap between germline ends came to 8 bases. In germline, CDR1 is SGHDT, CDR2 YYEEEE. CDR3 size: 12 residues. Profiling relied on immunoSEQ multiplex PCR, and the TCRdb table lists in-frame clones only, not all of them. The data show some 2 million clones, with over 85% seen just once and 0.13% held by the top ten. The sample consisted of naive CD4+ T cells sorted from blood. Sample subset: CD45RA+ positively selected. This clonotype was obtained from a man aged 18 to 29 in good health. The rearrangement joins TRBV5-6 to TRBJ2-7; D gene ambiguous. The CDR3 bases are TGTGCCAGCAGCTTGGCTTTAGGTGAGCAGTACTTC. Its protein is CASSLALGEQYF.